The clone carrying this T cell receptor beta chain was counted many times. What it recognizes is unknown. This entry is derived from a study of T cells after yellow fever vaccination. About the research overall: Any fraction with a low cell number was prepared using SMART-Seq v4 Ultra Low Input. Study-level results: Most clones from primary vaccination were detected again post-booster (just over 95% CD4, roughly 85% CD8). Contaminants from the bulk population, in the form of abundant clonotypes, could be found in FACS-sorted repertoires.

Template switching by 5'RACE produced TCR cDNA, adding a universal primer site and UMIs. In TCRdb, the 5' RACE reads were re-called with MiXCR into one record per CDR3 protein. The sample shows almost 600,000 distinct CDR3 sequences, less than 15% of them seen only once. The material was PBMCs, obtained on the day of the yellow fever booster vaccination. This clonotype originated in a man aged 25-40 years who received the YFV17D yellow fever vaccine.

The CDR3 nucleotides read TGTGCCAGCAGCCCCATGGACAGGGCCCGGGAGACCCAGTACTTC. As protein: CASSPMDRARETQYF. V gene TRBV5-5 combines with J gene TRBJ2-5, with 8 bases that match TRBD1. V shed 4 bases, J shed 5 bases, and the junction held 10 bases outside the gene matches. This CDR3 has 15 residues. Per the germline V gene, CDR1 is SGHKS and CDR2 is YYEKEE (reference sequence).